This TCR beta chain was identified during a study of shared clonotypes between healthy human individuals. The CDR3 loop spans 12 amino acids. V was pared by 5 bases and J by 5 bases, with 10 bases between. Per the germline V gene, CDR1 is SGDLS and CDR2 is YYNGEE. Method: immunoSEQ multiplex PCR; TCRdb's copy keeps in-frame clones and lacks some. This table holds 2 million to 2.5 million clones, approximately 94% found once. The sequenced material came from naive CD4+ T cells sorted from blood. Subset denoted: CD45RA+ positively selected. The sequence came from a man younger than 35 in good health. The genes are TRBV9 and TRBJ1-1; D gene ambiguous. The CDR3 reads CASRGLGTEAFF. CDR3 in DNA: TGTGCCAGCAGGGGCCTGGGAACTGAAGCTTTCTTT.